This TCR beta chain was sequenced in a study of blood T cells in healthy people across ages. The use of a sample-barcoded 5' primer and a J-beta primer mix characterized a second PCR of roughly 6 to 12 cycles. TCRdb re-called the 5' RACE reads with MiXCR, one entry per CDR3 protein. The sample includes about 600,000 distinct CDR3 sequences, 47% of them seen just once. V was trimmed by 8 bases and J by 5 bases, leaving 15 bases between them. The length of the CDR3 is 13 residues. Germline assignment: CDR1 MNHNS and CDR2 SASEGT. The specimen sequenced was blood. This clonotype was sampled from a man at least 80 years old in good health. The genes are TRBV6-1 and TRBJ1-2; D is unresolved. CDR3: CASSQGLVYGYTF. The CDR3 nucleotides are TGTGCCAGCTCCCAAGGACTTGTGTATGGCTACACCTTC.